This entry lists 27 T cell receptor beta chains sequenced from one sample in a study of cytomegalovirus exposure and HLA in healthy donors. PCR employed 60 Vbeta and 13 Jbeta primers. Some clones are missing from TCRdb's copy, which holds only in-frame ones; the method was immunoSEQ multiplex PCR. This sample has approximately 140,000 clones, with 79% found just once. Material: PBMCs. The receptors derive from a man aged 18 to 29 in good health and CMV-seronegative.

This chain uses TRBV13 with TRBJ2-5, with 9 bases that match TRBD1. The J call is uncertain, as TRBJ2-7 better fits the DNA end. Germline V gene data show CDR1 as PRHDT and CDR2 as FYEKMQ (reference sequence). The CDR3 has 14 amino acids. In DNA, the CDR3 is TGTGCCAGCACGAAGGACAGGGGAGCCCACGAGCAGTACTTC. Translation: CASTKDRGAHEQYF.

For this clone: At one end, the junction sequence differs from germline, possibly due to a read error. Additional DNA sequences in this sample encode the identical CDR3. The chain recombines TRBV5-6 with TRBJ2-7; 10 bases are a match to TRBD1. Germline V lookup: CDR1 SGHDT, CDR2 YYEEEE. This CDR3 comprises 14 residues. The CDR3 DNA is TGCGCCAGCAGCACCGGGACAGGGGCCTACGAGCAGTACTTC. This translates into CASSTGTGAYEQYF.

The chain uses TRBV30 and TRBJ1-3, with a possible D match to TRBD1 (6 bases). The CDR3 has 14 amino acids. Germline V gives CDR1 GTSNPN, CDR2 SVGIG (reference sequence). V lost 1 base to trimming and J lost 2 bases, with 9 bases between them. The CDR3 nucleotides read TGTGCCTGGAGTGGGACAGCCACTGGAAACACCATATATTTT. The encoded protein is CAWSGTATGNTIYF.

CDR3 in DNA: TGTGCCAGCAGCTTAGCGGCGGGGGTAGCAAATGAGCAGTTCTTC. The encoded protein is CASSLAAGVANEQFF. The chain combines TRBV7-2 with TRBJ2-1, with 7 nucleotides matching TRBD2. Per the germline V gene, CDR1 is SGHTA and CDR2 is FQGNSA. Trimming took 0 bases from V and 7 from J; bases not matched to a gene: 6. CDR3 length equals 15 residues.

CDR3 loop: CASSSDGTREQYF. CDR3 coding DNA: TGCGCCAGCAGCTCGGACGGGACAAGAGAGCAGTACTTC. The rearrangement joins TRBV5-1 to TRBJ2-7, with TRBD1 as a possible D gene (6 bases). CDR1 and CDR2 from the germline V gene are SGHRS and YFSETQ. The CDR3 contains 13 residues. Trimming took off 3 bases at V and 7 bases at J, with 14 bases between the two ends.

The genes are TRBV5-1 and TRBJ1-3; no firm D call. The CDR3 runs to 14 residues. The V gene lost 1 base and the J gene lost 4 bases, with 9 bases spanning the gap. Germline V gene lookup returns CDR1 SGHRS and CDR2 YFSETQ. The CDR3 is CASSLSQSGNTIYF. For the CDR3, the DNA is TGCGCCAGCAGCTTGTCTCAGTCCGGAAACACCATATATTTT.

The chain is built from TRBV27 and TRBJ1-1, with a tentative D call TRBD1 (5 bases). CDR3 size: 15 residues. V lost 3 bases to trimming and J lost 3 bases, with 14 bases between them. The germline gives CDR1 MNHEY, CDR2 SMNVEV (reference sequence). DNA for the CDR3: TGTGCCAGCAGTTTTTACCGACAGAAGGACACTGAAGCTTTCTTT. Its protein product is CASSFYRQKDTEAFF.

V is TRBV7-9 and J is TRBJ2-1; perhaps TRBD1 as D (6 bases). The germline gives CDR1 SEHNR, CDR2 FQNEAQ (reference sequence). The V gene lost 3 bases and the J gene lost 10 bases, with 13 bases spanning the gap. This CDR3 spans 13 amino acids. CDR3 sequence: CASSLTGLGEQFF. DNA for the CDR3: TGTGCCAGCAGCTTGACAGGCCTAGGAGAGCAGTTCTTC.

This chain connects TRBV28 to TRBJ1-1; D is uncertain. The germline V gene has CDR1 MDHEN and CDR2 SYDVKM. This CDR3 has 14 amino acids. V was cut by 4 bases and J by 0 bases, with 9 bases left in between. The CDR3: CASSSGKMNTEAFF. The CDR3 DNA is TGTGCCAGCAGTTCAGGAAAGATGAACACTGAAGCTTTCTTT.

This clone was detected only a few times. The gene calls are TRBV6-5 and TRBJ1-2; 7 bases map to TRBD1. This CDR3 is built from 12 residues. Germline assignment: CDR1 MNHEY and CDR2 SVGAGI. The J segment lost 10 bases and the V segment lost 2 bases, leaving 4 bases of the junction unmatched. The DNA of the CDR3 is TGTGCCAGCAGTTACGACAGGGTCGCCTACACCTTC. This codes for CASSYDRVAYTF.

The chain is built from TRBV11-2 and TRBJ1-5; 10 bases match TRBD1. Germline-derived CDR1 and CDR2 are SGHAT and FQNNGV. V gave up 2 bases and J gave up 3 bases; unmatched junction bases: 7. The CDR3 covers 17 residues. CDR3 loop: CASSLPRDRGHNQPQHF. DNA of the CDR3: TGTGCCAGCAGCTTACCTCGGGACAGGGGACACAATCAGCCCCAGCATTTT.

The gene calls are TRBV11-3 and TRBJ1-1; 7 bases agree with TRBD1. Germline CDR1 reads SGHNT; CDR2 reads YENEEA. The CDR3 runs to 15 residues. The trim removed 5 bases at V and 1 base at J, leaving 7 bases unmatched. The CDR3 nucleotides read TGTGCCAGCAGCAAAGGGGGCGTCGGGAACACTGAAGCTTTCTTT. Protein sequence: CASSKGGVGNTEAFF.

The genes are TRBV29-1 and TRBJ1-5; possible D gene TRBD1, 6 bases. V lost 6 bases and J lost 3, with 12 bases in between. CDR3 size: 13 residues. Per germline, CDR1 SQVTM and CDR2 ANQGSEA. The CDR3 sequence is CSVLQGVNQPQHF. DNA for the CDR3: TGCAGCGTCCTACAGGGCGTCAATCAGCCCCAGCATTTT.

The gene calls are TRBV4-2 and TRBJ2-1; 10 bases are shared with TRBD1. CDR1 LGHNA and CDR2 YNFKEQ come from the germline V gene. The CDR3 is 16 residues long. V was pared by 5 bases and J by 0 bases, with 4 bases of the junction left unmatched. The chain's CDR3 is CASSYGTGDSYNEQFF. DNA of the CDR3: TGTGCCAGCAGCTACGGGACAGGGGACTCCTACAATGAGCAGTTCTTC.

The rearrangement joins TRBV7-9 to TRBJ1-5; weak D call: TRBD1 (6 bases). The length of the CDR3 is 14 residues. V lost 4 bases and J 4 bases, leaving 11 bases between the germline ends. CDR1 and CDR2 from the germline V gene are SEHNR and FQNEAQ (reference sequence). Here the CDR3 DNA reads TGTGCCAGCAGCTCAGACAGGCTAAATCAGCCCCAGCATTTT. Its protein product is CASSSDRLNQPQHF.

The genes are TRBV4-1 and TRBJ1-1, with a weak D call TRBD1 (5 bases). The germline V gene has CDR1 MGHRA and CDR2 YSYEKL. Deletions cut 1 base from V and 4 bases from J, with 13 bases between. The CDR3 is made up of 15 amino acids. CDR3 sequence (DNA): TGCGCCAGCAGCCAAGTGTTTCCAGGGTTCACTGAAGCTTTCTTT. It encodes CASSQVFPGFTEAFF.

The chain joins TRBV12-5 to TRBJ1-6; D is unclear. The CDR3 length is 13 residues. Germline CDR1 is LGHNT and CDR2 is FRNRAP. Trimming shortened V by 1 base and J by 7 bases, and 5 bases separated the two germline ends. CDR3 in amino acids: CASGLDPNSPLHF. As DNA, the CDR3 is TGTGCTAGTGGTTTGGATCCGAATTCACCCCTCCACTTT.

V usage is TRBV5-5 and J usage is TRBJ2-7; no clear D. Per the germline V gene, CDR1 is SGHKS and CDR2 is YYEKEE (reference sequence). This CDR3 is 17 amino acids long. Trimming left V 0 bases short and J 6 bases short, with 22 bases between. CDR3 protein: CASSLDLVKPLLPEQYF. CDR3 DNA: TGTGCCAGCAGCTTGGATCTCGTTAAGCCACTGCTTCCCGAGCAGTACTTC.

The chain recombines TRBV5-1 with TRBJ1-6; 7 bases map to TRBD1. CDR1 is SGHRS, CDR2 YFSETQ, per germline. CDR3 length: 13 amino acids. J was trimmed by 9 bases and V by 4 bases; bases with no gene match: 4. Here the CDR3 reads CASSEGAGSPLHF. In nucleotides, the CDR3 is TGCGCCAGCAGCGAGGGGGCAGGTTCACCCCTCCACTTT.

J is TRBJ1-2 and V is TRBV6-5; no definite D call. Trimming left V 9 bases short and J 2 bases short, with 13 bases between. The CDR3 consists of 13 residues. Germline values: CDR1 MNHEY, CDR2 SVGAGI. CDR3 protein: CASRGLFNYGYTF. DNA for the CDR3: TGTGCCAGTCGCGGACTTTTCAACTATGGCTACACCTTC.

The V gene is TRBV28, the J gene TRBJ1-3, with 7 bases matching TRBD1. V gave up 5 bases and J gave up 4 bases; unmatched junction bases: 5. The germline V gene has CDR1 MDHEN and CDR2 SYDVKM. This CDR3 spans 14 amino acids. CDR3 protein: CASSTTGDGNTIYF. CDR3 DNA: TGTGCCAGCAGTACAACAGGGGACGGAAACACCATATATTTT.

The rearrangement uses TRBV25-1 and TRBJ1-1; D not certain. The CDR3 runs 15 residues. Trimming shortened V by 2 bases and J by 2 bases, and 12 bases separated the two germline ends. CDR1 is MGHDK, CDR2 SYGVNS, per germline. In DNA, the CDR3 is TGTGCCAGCAGTGAAAGAAGAGGGCTTAACACTGAAGCTTTCTTT. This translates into CASSERRGLNTEAFF.

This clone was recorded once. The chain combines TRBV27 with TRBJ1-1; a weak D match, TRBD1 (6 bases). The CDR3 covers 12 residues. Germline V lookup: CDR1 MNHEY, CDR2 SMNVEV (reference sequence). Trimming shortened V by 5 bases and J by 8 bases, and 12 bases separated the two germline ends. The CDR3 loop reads CASSPITGEAFF. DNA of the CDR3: TGTGCCAGCAGTCCCATAACAGGGGAAGCTTTCTTT.

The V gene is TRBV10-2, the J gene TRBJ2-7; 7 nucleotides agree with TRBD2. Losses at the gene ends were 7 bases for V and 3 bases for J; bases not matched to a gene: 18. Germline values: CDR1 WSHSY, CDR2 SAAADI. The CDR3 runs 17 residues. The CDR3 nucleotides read TGCGCCAGCATAAGAGAAGTAGTGGGGGGGGGAAACTACGAGCAGTACTTC. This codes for CASIREVVGGGNYEQYF.

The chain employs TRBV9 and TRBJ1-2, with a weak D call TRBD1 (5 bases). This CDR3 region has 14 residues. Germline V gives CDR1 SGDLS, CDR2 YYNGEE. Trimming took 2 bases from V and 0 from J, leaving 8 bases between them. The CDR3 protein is CASSVGQTNYGYTF. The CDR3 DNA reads TGTGCCAGCAGCGTGGGGCAGACTAACTATGGCTACACCTTC.

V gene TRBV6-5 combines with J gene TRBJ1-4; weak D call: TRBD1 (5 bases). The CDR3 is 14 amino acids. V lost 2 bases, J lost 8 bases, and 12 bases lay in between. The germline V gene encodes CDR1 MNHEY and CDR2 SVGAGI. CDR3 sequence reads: CASSYGGLGEKLFF. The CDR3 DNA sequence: TGTGCCAGCAGTTACGGGGGGTTGGGCGAAAAACTGTTTTTT.

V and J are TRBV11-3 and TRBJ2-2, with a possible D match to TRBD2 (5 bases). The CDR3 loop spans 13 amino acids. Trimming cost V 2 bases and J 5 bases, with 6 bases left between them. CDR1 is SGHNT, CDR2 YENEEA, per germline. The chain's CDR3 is CASSLSGTGELFF. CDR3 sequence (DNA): TGTGCCAGCAGCTTATCGGGGACCGGGGAGCTGTTTTTT.